One T cell receptor beta chain is described in this entry. Its antigen remains unidentified. Here immunoSEQ multiplex PCR was the method, and the copy in TCRdb shows in-frame clones only, minus some. The sample lists about 500,000 clones; approximately 77% were seen once. This sample is part of a study of shared clonotypes between healthy human individuals. Study results and caveats: Sampling was confined to blood; repertoires within tissues likely differ.

CDR3 length: 16 amino acids. With V trimmed by 5 bases and J by 1 base, 9 bases remained unmatched. Germline lookup yields CDR1 SGHTA and CDR2 FQGNSA. V usage is TRBV7-2 and J usage is TRBJ2-3; 7 nucleotides align to TRBD2. Source material: PBMCs. This TCR came from a woman aged 40 to 50 in good health. Some clones in this sample may be carry-over from other donors' samples. The CDR3 sequence: CASSEGLFWGTDTQYF. In DNA form, the CDR3 reads TGTGCCAGCAGCGAGGGACTATTTTGGGGCACAGATACGCAGTATTTT. Together with reference TRBV7-2 and TRBJ2-3, the CDR3 gives the full variable domain: GAGVSQSPSNKVTEKGKDVELRCDPISGHTALYWYRQSLGQGLEFLIYFQGNSAPDKSGLPSDRFSAERTGGSVSTLTIQRTQQEDSAVYLCASSEGLFWGTDTQYFGPGTRLTVL.